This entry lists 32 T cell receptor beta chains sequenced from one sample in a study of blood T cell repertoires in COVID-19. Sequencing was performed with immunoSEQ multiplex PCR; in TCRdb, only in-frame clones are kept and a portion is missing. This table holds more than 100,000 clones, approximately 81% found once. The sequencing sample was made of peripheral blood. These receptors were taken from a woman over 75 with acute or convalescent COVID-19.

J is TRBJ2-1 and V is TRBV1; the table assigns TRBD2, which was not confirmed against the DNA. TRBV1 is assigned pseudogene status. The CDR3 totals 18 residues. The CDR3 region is CTSSQRPRGPKPYNEQFF. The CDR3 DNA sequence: TGCACCAGCAGCCAAAGGCCGAGAGGCCCCAAACCTTACAATGAGCAGTTCTTC.

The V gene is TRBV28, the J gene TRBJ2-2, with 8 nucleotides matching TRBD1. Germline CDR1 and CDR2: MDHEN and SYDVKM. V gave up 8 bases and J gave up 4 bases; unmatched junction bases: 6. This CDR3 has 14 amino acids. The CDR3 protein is CASAKDRATGELFF. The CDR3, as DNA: TGTGCCAGCGCGAAGGACAGGGCCACCGGGGAGCTGTTTTTT.

Written as DNA, the CDR3 is TGCGCCAGCAGCGCCACGACAGGTCACACCTACGAGCAGTACTTC. Amino acid sequence: CASSATTGHTYEQYF. The V and J genes are TRBV4-3 and TRBJ2-7; D might be TRBD1 (6 bases). Trimming removed 5 bases at V and 2 bases at J, with 16 bases between. The CDR3 is 15 residues long. Germline assignment: CDR1 LGHNA and CDR2 YSLEER.

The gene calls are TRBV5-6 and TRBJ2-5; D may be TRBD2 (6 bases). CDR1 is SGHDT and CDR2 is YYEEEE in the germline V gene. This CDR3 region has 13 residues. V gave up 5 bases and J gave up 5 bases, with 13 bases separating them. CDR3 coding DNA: TGTGCCAGCAGTCGCGAGGCGGGGGAGACCCAGTACTTC. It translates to CASSREAGETQYF. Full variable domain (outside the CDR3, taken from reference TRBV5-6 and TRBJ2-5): DAGVTQSPTHLIKTRGQQVTLRCSPKSGHDTVSWYQQALGQGPQFIFQYYEEEERQRGNFPDRFSGHQFPNYSSELNVNALLLGDSALYLCASSREAGETQYFGPGTRLLVL.

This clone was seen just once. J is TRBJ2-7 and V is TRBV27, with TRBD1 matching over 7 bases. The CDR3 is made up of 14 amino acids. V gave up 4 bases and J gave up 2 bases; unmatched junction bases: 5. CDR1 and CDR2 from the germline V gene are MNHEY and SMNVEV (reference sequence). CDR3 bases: TGTGCCAGCAGTTCCCGGACAGGTCCCTACGAGCAGTACTTC. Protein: CASSSRTGPYEQYF.

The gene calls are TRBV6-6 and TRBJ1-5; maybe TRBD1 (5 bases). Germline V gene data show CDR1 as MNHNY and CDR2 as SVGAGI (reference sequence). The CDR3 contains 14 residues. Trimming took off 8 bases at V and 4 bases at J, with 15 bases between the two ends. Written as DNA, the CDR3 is TGTGCCAGCGGTCCGGGGGAAAGGAATCAGCCCCAGCATTTT. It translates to CASGPGERNQPQHF.

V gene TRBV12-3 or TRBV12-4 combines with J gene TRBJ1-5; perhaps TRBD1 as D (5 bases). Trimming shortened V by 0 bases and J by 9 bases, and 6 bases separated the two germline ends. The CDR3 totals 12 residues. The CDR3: CASSLAQGPQHF. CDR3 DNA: TGTGCCAGCAGTTTAGCGCAGGGGCCCCAGCATTTT.

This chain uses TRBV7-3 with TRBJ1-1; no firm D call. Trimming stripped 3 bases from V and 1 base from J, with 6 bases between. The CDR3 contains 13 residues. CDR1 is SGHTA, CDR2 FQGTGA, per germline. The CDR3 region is CASSLRANTEAFF. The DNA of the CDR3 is TGTGCCAGCAGCTTGAGGGCGAACACTGAAGCTTTCTTT.

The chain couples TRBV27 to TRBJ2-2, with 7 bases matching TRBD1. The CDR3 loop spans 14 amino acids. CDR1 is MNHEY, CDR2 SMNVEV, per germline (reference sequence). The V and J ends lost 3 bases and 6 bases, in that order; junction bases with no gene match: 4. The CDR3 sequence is CASSLNRGAGELFF. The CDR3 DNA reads TGTGCCAGCAGTTTGAACAGGGGCGCCGGGGAGCTGTTTTTT.

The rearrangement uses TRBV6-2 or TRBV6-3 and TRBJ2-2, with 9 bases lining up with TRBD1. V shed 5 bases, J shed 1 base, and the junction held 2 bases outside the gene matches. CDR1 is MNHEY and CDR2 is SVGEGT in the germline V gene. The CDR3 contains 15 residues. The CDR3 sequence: CASSKDRGNTGELFF. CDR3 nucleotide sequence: TGTGCCAGCAGTAAGGACAGGGGGAACACCGGGGAGCTGTTTTTT.

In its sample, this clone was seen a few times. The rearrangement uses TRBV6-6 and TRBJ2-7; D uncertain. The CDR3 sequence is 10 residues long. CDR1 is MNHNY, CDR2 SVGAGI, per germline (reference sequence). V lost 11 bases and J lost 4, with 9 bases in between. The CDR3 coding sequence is TGTGCCGTGGGCAGGTACGAGCAGTACTTC. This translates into CAVGRYEQYF.

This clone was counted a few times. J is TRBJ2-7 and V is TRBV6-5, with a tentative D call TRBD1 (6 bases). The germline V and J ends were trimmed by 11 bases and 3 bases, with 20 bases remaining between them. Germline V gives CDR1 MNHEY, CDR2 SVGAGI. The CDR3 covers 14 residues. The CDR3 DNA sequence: TGTGCCGCACCTGGGGGACATGATTTCTACGAGCAGTACTTC. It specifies CAAPGGHDFYEQYF.

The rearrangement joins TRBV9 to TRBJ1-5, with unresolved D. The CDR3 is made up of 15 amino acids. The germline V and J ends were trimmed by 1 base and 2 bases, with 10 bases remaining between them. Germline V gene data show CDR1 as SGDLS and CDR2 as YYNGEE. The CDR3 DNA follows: TGTGCCAGCAGCGTAACTCGGGGAGGCAATCAGCCCCAGCATTTT. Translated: CASSVTRGGNQPQHF.

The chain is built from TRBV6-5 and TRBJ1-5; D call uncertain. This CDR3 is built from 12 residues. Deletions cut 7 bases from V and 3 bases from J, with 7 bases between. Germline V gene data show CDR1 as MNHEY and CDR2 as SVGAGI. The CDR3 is CASTGVNQPQHF. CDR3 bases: TGTGCCAGCACCGGGGTCAATCAGCCCCAGCATTTT.

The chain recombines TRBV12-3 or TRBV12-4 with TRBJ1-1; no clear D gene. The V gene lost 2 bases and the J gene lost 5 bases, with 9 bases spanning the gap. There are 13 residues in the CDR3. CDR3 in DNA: TGTGCCAGCAGTTTACGGGCGGGGACTGAAGCTTTCTTT. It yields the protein CASSLRAGTEAFF.

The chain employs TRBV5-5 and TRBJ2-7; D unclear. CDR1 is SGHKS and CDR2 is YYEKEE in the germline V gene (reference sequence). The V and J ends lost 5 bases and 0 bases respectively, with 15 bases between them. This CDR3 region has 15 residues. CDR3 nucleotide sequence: TGTGCCAGCAGTCAGACACCCTCGAGCTCCTACGAGCAGTACTTC. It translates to CASSQTPSSSYEQYF.

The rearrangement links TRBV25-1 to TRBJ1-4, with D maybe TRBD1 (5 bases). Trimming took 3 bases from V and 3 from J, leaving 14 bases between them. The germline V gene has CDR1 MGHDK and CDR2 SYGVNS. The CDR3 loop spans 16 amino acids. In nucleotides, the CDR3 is TGTGCCAGCAGTGATCTCCGACAGACCTCTAATGAAAAACTGTTTTTT. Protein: CASSDLRQTSNEKLFF.

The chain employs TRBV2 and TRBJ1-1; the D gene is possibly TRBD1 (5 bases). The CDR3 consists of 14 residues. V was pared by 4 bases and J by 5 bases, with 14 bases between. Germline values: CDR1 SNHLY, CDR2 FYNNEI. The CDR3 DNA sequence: TGTGCCAGCAGTGCGCCGGGGGTTTGGACTGAAGCTTTCTTT. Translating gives CASSAPGVWTEAFF.

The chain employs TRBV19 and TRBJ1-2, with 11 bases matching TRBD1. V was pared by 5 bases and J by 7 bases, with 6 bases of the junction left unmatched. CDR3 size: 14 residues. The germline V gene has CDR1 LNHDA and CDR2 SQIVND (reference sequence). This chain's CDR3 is CASSPLGTGGGYTF. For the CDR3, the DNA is TGTGCCAGTAGTCCTTTGGGGACAGGGGGTGGCTACACCTTC.

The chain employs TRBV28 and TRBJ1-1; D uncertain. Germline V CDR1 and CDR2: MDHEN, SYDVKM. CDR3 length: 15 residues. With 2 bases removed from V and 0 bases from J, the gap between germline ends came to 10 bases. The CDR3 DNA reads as TGTGCCAGCAGTTTAATGGCCAATGTGAACACTGAAGCTTTCTTT. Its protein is CASSLMANVNTEAFF.

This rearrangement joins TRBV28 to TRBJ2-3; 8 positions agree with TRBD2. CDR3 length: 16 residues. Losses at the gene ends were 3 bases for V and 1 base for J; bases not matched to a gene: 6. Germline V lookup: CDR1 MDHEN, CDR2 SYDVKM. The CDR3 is CASSFREGPGTDTQYF. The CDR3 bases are TGTGCCAGCAGTTTTCGGGAGGGACCCGGCACAGATACGCAGTATTTT.

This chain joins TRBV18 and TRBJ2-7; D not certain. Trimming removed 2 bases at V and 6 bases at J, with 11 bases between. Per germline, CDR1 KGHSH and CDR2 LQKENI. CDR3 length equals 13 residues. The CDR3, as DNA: TGTGCCAGCTCACCAAGTGCGGCCTCCGAGCAGTACTTC. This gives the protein CASSPSAASEQYF.

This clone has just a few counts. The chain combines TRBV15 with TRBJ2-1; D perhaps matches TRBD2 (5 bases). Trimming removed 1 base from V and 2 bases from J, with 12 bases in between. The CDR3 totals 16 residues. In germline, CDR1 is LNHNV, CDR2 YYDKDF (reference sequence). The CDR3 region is CATSRGFSATYNEQFF. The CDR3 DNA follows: TGTGCCACCAGCAGAGGATTTAGCGCAACCTACAATGAGCAGTTCTTC.

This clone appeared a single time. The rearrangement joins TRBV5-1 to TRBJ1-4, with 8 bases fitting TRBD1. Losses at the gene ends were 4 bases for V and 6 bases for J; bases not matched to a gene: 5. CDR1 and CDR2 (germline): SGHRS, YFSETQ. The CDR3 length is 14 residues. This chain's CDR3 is CASSRTGRDEKLFF. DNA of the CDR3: TGCGCCAGCAGCCGGACAGGGAGGGATGAAAAACTGTTTTTT.

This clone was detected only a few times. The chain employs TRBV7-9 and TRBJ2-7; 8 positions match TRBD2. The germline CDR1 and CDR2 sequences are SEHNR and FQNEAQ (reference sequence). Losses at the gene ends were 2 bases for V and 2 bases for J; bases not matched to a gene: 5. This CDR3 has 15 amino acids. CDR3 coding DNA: TGTGCCAGCAGCTTACTGGCGGGAGGACCCTACGAGCAGTACTTC. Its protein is CASSLLAGGPYEQYF.

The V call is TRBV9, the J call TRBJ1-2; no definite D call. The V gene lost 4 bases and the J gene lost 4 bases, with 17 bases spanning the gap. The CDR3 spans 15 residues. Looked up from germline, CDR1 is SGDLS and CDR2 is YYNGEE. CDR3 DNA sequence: TGTGCCAGCAGCCTAGACCCGAGAAATACCTATGGCTACACCTTC. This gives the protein CASSLDPRNTYGYTF.

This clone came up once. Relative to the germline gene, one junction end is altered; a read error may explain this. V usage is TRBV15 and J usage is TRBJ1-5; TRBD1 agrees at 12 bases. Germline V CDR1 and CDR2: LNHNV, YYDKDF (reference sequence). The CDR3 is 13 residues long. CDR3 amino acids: CATSTNLQGQGAF. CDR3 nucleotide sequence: TGTGCCACCAGCACTAACCTCCAGGGACAGGGGGCATTT.

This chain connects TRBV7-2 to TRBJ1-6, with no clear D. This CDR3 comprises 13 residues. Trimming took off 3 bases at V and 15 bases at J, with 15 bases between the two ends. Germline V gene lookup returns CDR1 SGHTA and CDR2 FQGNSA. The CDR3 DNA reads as TGTGCCAGCAGCTTTACCCCCTTGGAGGGCCTCCACTTT. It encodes CASSFTPLEGLHF.

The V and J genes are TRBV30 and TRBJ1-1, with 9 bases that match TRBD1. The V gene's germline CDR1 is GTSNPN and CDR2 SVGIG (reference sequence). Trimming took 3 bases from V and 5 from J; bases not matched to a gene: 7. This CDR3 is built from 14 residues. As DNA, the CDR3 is TGTGCCTGGAGCCCTACAGGGGGCGGTACTGAAGCTTTCTTT. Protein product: CAWSPTGGGTEAFF.

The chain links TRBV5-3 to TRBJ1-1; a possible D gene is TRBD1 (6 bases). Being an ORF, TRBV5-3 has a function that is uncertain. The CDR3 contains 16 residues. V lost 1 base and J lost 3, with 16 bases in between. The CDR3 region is CARSLCLAGEHTEAFF. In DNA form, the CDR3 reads TGTGCCAGAAGCTTGTGTTTGGCAGGGGAGCACACTGAAGCTTTCTTT.

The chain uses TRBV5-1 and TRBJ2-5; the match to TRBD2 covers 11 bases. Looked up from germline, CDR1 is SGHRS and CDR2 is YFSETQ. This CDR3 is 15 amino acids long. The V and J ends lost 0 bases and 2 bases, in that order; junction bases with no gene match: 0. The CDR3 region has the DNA TGCGCCAGCAGCTTGGCTAGCGGGGGGCAAGAGACCCAGTACTTC. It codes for CASSLASGGQETQYF.

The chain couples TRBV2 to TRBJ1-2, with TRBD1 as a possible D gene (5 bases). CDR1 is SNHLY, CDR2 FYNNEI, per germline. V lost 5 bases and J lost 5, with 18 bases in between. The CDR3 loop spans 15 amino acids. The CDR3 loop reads CASSPLAQGKYGYTF. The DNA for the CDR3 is TGTGCCAGCAGTCCTCTGGCGCAGGGAAAATATGGCTACACCTTC.